A single sample is the source of the 10 T cell receptor beta chains below, sequenced in a study of response to subunit inactivated influenza vaccine. TCRdb reprocessed the RT-PCR reads with MiXCR, giving one entry per CDR3 protein. The table records 450,000 to 700,000 distinct CDR3 sequences, around 15% of them present only once. Here the sequenced sample was PBMCs from blood, taken about 11 days after vaccination. Source of these receptors: a man between 45 and 60 years old who received an inactivated influenza vaccine.

The V gene is TRBV7-2, the J gene TRBJ2-7; a weak D match, TRBD1 (6 bases). V was trimmed by 5 bases and J by 2 bases, leaving 19 bases between them. This CDR3 has 16 amino acids. Per germline, CDR1 SGHTA and CDR2 FQGNSA. The CDR3 loop is CASSQMGAGVPYEQYF. The CDR3 DNA follows: TGTGCCAGCAGCCAAATGGGGGCAGGGGTACCCTACGAGCAGTACTTC.

This clonotype has just a few counts. Here the CDR3 DNA reads TGCAGTGCTAGGGGACTAGCTGATGAGCAGTTCTTC. Its protein product is CSARGLADEQFF. The chain carries TRBV20-1 and TRBJ2-1, with 9 bases lining up with TRBD2. The germline CDR1 and CDR2 sequences are DFQATT and SNEGSKA (reference sequence). The V and J ends lost 3 bases and 8 bases, in that order; junction bases with no gene match: 2. This CDR3 region has 12 residues.

This clonotype was seen repeatedly, ten times or more. J is TRBJ2-1 and V is TRBV11-2; D is unclear. V lost 1 base, J lost 6 bases, and 7 bases lay in between. Germline values: CDR1 SGHAT, CDR2 FQNNGV. This CDR3 has 13 amino acids. The CDR3 sequence: CASSLVLFNEQFF. The CDR3 nucleotides read TGTGCCAGCAGCTTAGTTCTTTTCAATGAGCAGTTCTTC.

This clonotype was seen a handful of times. The rearrangement uses TRBV7-2 and TRBJ2-7; D tentatively reads TRBD1 or TRBD2 (5 bases each). The ends were cut back, 4 bases at V and 2 bases at J, with 15 bases in the middle. This CDR3 is 15 amino acids long. Looked up from germline, CDR1 is SGHTA and CDR2 is FQGNSA. CDR3 loop: CASSSGTQYTYEQYF. DNA of the CDR3: TGTGCCAGCAGCTCTGGGACCCAGTACACCTACGAGCAGTACTTC. Full variable domain (missing parts from reference TRBV7-2 and TRBJ2-7): GAGVSQSPSNKVTEKGKDVELRCDPISGHTALYWYRQSLGQGLEFLIYFQGNSAPDKSGLPSDRFSAERTGGSVSTLTIQRTQQEDSAVYLCASSSGTQYTYEQYFGPGTRLTVT.

This clonotype has more than one count but fewer than ten. V is TRBV29-1 and J is TRBJ2-1; TRBD2 agrees at 9 bases. Trimming removed 4 bases from V and 7 bases from J; junction bases left unmatched: 8. CDR3 length equals 14 residues. Germline CDR1 reads SQVTM; CDR2 reads ANQGSEA. CDR3 amino acids: CSVVTGTSSNEQFF. DNA of the CDR3: TGCAGCGTTGTGACCGGGACTAGCTCTAATGAGCAGTTCTTC.

The genes are TRBV29-1 and TRBJ1-6; D is perhaps TRBD1 (5 bases). Germline V gene sequence: CDR1 SQVTM, CDR2 ANQGSEA. The V end lost 7 bases, the J end lost 9 bases, and 16 bases lay between the germline ends. CDR3 size: 13 residues. DNA of the CDR3: TGCAGCGCCCGAGACAGCCCTCGTTCACCCCTCCACTTT. Protein product: CSARDSPRSPLHF. The entire variable domain, with the rest obtained from reference TRBV29-1 and TRBJ1-6, is as follows: SAVISQKPSRDICQRGTSLTIQCQVDSQVTMMFWYRQQPGQSLTLIATANQGSEATYESGFVIDKFPISRPNLTFSTLTVSNMSPEDSSIYLCSARDSPRSPLHFGNGTRLTVT.

The chain is built from TRBV15 and TRBJ1-2, with D unclear. V was trimmed by 2 bases and J by 4 bases, leaving 14 bases between them. Germline CDR1 is LNHNV and CDR2 is YYDKDF (reference sequence). The CDR3 runs 15 residues. This CDR3 is CATSRTRGTTYGYTF. The CDR3 bases are TGTGCCACCAGCAGAACACGGGGAACCACCTATGGCTACACCTTC.

The rearrangement joins TRBV6-1 to TRBJ2-3, with 7 bases lining up with TRBD1. This CDR3 comprises 14 residues. Germline V gene lookup returns CDR1 MNHNS and CDR2 SASEGT. V lost 8 bases and J lost 1; bases outside the gene matches: 6. The CDR3 region is CASLGGIGTDTQYF. CDR3 bases: TGTGCCAGCCTAGGGGGCATAGGCACAGATACGCAGTATTTT.

V usage is TRBV7-8 and J usage is TRBJ2-1; D tentatively fits TRBD1 or TRBD2 (6 bases each). V gave up 1 base and J gave up 7 bases, with 14 bases separating them. Germline V gives CDR1 SGHVS, CDR2 FQNEAQ. This CDR3 spans 15 amino acids. The CDR3 loop reads CASSLEGGGGNEQFF. In DNA, the CDR3 is TGTGCCAGCAGCTTAGAGGGGGGTGGAGGGAATGAGCAGTTCTTC. Variable domain in full (rest from reference TRBV7-8 and TRBJ2-1): GAGVSQSPRYKVAKRGQDVALRCDPISGHVSLFWYQQALGQGPEFLTYFQNEAQLDKSGLPSDRFFAERPEGSVSTLKIQRTQQEDSAVYLCASSLEGGGGNEQFFGPGTRLTVL.

This clonotype was seen more than once but under ten times. V and J are TRBV5-1 and TRBJ2-5, with 9 positions matching TRBD1. Germline V gene sequence: CDR1 SGHRS, CDR2 YFSETQ. This CDR3 comprises 15 residues. The junction had 8 bases not matched to a gene; V was cut back by 4 bases and J by 4 bases. This CDR3 reads CASSRPGQGRETQYF. CDR3 nucleotides: TGCGCCAGCAGCAGACCGGGACAGGGAAGAGAGACCCAGTACTTC. The full variable domain, its missing parts supplied by reference TRBV5-1 and TRBJ2-5, is KAGVTQTPRYLIKTRGQQVTLSCSPISGHRSVSWYQQTPGQGLQFLFEYFSETQRNKGNFPGRFSGRQFSNSRSEMNVSTLELGDSALYLCASSRPGQGRETQYFGPGTRLLVL.